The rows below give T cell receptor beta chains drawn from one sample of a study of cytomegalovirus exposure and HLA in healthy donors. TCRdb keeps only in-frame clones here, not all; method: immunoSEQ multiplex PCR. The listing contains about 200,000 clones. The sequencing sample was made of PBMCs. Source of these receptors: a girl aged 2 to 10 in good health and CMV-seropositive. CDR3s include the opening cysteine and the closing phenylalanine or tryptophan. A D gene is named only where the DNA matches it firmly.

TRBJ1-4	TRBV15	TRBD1	TGTGCCACCGCTTCTGTACAGGGGGCGCGAGAAAAACTGTTTTTT	CATASVQGAREKLFF
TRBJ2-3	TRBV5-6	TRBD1	TGTGCCAGCAGCCTGGCCGGGCAGGGGGCGGCAGATACGCAGTATTTT	CASSLAGQGAADTQYF
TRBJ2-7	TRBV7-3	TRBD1	TGTGCCAGCAGCCAACTCTCCGGGACAGGGTTTTCCGAGCAGTACTTC	CASSQLSGTGFSEQYF
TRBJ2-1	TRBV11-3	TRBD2	TGTGCCAGCAGCTACCGACTAGCGGGAATAAATGAGCAGTTCTTC	CASSYRLAGINEQFF
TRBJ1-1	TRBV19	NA	TGTGCCAGTAGTATGGCCACGGGGAGGCCGGAGGGTGAAGCTTTCTTT	CASSMATGRPEGEAFF
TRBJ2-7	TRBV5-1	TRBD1	TGCGCCAGCACCTATGGAGGCGCAGGGGGCCCGAACGAGCAGTACTTC	CASTYGGAGGPNEQYF
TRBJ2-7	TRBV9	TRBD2	TGTGCCAGCAACAACCAAGCGGGAGGGCCCTACGAGCAGTACTTC	CASNNQAGGPYEQYF
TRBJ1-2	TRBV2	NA	TGTGCCAGCGAAAGCGGAGGTTTCTATGGCTACACCTTC	CASESGGFYGYTF
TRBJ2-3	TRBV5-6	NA	TGTGCCAGCAGCTTGGGGTTAGACACAGATACGCAGTATTTT	CASSLGLDTDTQYF
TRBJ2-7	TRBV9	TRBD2	TGTGCCAGCAGCGTAGGACTAGCGGCCAAGATGGGGGAGCAGTACTTC	CASSVGLAAKMGEQYF
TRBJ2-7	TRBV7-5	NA	TGTGTCAGAAGCTTACCGGACAGGGGGCGACAGGAGCTTACCTACGAGCAGTACTTC	CVRSLPDRGRQELTYEQYF
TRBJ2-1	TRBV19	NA	TGTGCCAGTAGTATAGGGTTGGGGACTTACAATGAGCAGTTCTTC	CASSIGLGTYNEQFF
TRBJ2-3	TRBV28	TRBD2	TGTGCCAGCAGTTTAACTAGCGGGAACACAGATACGCAGTATTTT	CASSLTSGNTDTQYF
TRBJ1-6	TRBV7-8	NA	TGTGCCAGCAGCTTATCCGTCCCGAATTCACCCCTCCACTTT	CASSLSVPNSPLHF
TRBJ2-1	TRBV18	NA	TGTGCCAGCTCACCAGGCCATACGCGGGGTCGTAACTACAATGAGCAGTTCTTC	CASSPGHTRGRNYNEQFF
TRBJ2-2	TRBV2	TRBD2	TGTGCCAGCAGTGAATGGGCGGGAGGGGAAACCGGGGAGCTGTTTTTT	CASSEWAGGETGELFF
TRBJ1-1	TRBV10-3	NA	TGTGCCATCAGTGAGCCTGGACTGATAAGGAACACTGAAGCTTTCTTT	CAISEPGLIRNTEAFF
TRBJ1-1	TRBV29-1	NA	TGCAGCGTTGAAGGTCGGGGGGGGTTCCCTGAAGCTTTCTTT	CSVEGRGGFPEAFF
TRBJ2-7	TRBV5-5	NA	TGTGCCAGCAGCTTGGGACAGAGTTACGAGCAGTACTTC	CASSLGQSYEQYF
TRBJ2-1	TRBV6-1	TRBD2	TGTGCCAGCAGTCTAGCGGGAGGTCCGTCCAATGAGCAGTTCTTC	CASSLAGGPSNEQFF
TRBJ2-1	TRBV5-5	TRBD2	TGTGCCAGCAGCTTGGGACTAGCGCCCTCCTACAATGAGCAGTTCTTC	CASSLGLAPSYNEQFF
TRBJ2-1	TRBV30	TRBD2	TGTGCCTGGAGCAATCCCGGGGCTAGCGGATTATACAATGAGCAGTTCTTC	CAWSNPGASGLYNEQFF
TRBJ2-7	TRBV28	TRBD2	TGTGCCAGCAGAAGTAGACTAGCGGGAGAGTTAGACTCAGGGCAGTACTTC	CASRSRLAGELDSGQYF